The sequence of this TCR beta chain was determined in a study of identical twins. TCRdb analysed the 5' RACE reads with MiXCR anew, one entry per CDR3 protein. The sample has 500,000 to 550,000 distinct CDR3 sequences, 22% seen once. The CDR3 loop spans 16 amino acids. Germline CDR1 is DFQATT and CDR2 is SNEGSKA (reference sequence). Trimming cost V 0 bases and J 9 bases, with 18 bases left between them. These data were likewise used in another study, on T cells expressing NK-cell markers.

Sequenced sample: CD4+ T cells sorted from blood. The clonotype was recovered from a woman between 18 and 29 years old in good health. The chain couples TRBV20-1 to TRBJ1-6, with D maybe TRBD1 (5 bases). CDR3 nucleotide sequence: TGCAGTGCTAGAGATCTCAGGGTAACAAGAAGTTCACCCCTCCACTTT. Translation gives CSARDLRVTRSSPLHF.